This T cell receptor (beta chain) came from a study of blood T cells in healthy people across ages. This clonotype was counted between two and nine times. The antigen is unknown. Broader study findings: Relative to aged donors, long-lived donors carried more naive CD4+ cells and displayed higher diversity. Possibly confounding the expanded clonotype changes was the fact that donor CMV status was unknown.

All donors came from Russia, were Caucasian and healthy, and spanned ages roughly 6 to 95. Staff drew about 10 milliliters of peripheral blood from each donor. Next came a second PCR, run for about 7 to 12 cycles, which used a sample-barcoded 5' primer along with a J-beta primer mix. TCRdb fed the 5' RACE reads into MiXCR, producing one record per CDR3 protein. The sample holds about 1,800,000 distinct CDR3 sequences, roughly 30% seen once. This sequence was found in a woman under 40 in good health. Material: blood.

This CDR3 is CAISDRVDGDTQYF. CDR3 nucleotides: TGTGCCATCAGCGACAGGGTCGACGGAGATACGCAGTATTTT. This chain connects TRBV10-3 to TRBJ2-3, with TRBD1 identical over 7 bases. The junction had 8 bases not matched to a gene; V was cut back by 6 bases and J by 5 bases. Germline V gene sequence: CDR1 ENHRY, CDR2 SYGVKD. CDR3 length: 14 residues.